This T cell receptor (beta chain) was observed in a study of cytomegalovirus exposure and HLA in healthy donors. Study observations and caveats: Donor immune exposure was known only as CMV serostatus. Being productive about 90% or about 30% of the time was typical of most TCR beta V segments in an earlier analysis. Some highly shared sequence variants likely arose as a pipeline artifact.

A word on this clone: Its antigen remains unknown.

Primers for the PCR totalled 60 Vbeta and 13 Jbeta. This table comes from immunoSEQ multiplex PCR, and its TCRdb copy is limited to in-frame clones, with some not included. The sample comprises 150,000 to 200,000 clones, around 86% of which are singletons, and around 4.3% rests with the top ten. Sequenced material: PBMCs. The origin of this receptor is a man aged 50 to 59 in good health and CMV-seropositive.

CDR3 DNA: TGTGCCAGTAGTCCCACGGGAATCTCCTACGAGCAGTACTTC. Translation gives CASSPTGISYEQYF. The J gene is TRBJ2-7, the V gene TRBV19; possibly TRBD2 for D (5 bases). Germline CDR1 LNHDA, CDR2 SQIVND (reference sequence). The length of the CDR3 is 14 residues. The V gene lost 5 bases and the J gene lost 0 bases, with 11 bases spanning the gap.